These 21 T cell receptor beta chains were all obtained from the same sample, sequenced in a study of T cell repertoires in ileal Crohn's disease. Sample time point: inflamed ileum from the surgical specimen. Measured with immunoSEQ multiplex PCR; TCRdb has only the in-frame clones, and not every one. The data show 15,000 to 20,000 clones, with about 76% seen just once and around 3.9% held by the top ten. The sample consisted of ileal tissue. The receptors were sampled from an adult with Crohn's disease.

The CDR3 bases are TGTGCCAGCGGGGCAGGGGTCGAGCAGTACTTC. It codes for CASGAGVEQYF. This rearrangement joins TRBV6-5 to TRBJ2-7; maybe TRBD1 (6 bases). Germline V lookup: CDR1 MNHEY, CDR2 SVGAGI. V was clipped by 8 bases and J by 6 bases, with 11 bases between them. This CDR3 is 11 amino acids long.

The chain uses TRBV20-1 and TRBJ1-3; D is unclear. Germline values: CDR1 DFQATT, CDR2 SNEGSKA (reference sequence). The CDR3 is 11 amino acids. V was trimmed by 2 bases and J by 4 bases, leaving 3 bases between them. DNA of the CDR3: TGCAGTGCTAGAATGGGAAACACCATATATTTT. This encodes CSARMGNTIYF.

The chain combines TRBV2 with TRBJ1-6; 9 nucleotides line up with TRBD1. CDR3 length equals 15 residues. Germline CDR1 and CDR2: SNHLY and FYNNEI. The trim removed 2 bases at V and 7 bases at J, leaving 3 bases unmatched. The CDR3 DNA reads TGTGCCAGCAGTGAAAGGGGACAGGGAAATTCACCCCTCCACTTT. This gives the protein CASSERGQGNSPLHF.

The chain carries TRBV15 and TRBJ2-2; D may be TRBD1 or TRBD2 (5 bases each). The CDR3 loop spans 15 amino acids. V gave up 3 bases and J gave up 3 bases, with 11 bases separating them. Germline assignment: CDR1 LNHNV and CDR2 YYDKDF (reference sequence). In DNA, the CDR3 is TGTGCCACCAGCAGGGCAGGGAGTTACACCGGGGAGCTGTTTTTT. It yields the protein CATSRAGSYTGELFF.

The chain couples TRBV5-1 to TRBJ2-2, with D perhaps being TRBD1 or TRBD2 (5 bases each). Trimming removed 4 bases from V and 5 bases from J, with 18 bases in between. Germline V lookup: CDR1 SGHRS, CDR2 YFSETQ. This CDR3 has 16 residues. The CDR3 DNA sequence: TGCGCCAGCAGCACAGGACTCGACGACCTAACCGGGGAGCTGTTTTTT. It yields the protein CASSTGLDDLTGELFF.

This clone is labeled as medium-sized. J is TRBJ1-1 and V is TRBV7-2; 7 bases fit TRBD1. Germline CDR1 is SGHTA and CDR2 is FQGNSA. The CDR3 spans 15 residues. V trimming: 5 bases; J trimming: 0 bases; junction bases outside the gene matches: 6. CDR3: CASSHTGAMNTEAFF. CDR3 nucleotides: TGTGCCAGCAGCCATACAGGGGCCATGAACACTGAAGCTTTCTTT.

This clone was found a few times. As DNA, the CDR3 is TGTGCCAGCAGCTTGCAGGCAGGGGCTGGGGCCAACGTCCTGACTTTC. This sequence encodes CASSLQAGAGANVLTF. The J gene is TRBJ2-6, the V gene TRBV5-6; tentatively, D is TRBD1 (6 bases). Germline loops: CDR1 SGHDT, CDR2 YYEEEE. Trimming left V 1 base short and J 2 bases short, with 10 bases between. This CDR3 comprises 16 residues.

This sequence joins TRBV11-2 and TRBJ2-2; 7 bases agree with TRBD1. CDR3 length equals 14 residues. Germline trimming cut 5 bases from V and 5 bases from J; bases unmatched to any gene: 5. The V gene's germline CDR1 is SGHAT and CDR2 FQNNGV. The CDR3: CASSVQGSTGELFF. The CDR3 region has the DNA TGTGCCAGCAGCGTACAGGGGTCGACCGGGGAGCTGTTTTTT. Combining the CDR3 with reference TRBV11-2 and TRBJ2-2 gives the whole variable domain EAGVAQSPRYKIIEKRQSVAFWCNPISGHATLYWYQQILGQGPKLLIQFQNNGVVDDSQLPKDRFSAERLKGVDSTLKIQPAKLEDSAVYLCASSVQGSTGELFFGEGSRLTVL.

CDR3 coding DNA: TGTGCCAGCAGTGGCCTAGAAGAGACCCAGTACTTC. Residues: CASSGLEETQYF. The rearrangement links TRBV2 to TRBJ2-5; no firm D call. Germline CDR1 reads SNHLY; CDR2 reads FYNNEI. This CDR3 has 12 amino acids. The V gene lost 4 bases and the J gene lost 3 bases, with 6 bases spanning the gap.

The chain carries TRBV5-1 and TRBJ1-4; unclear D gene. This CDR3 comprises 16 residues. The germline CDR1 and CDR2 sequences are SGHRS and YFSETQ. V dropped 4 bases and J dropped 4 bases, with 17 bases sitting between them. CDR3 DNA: TGCGCCAGCAGCCCTTACGCCGGTCGGCTTAATGAAAAACTGTTTTTT. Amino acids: CASSPYAGRLNEKLFF.

DNA for the CDR3: TGTGCCAGCTGGGACACAACGAACACTGAAGCTTTCTTT. It encodes CASWDTTNTEAFF. V is TRBV2 and J is TRBJ1-1; D perhaps matches TRBD1 (6 bases). The CDR3 runs 13 residues. Trimming shortened V by 8 bases and J by 1 base, and 11 bases separated the two germline ends. Germline assignment: CDR1 SNHLY and CDR2 FYNNEI.

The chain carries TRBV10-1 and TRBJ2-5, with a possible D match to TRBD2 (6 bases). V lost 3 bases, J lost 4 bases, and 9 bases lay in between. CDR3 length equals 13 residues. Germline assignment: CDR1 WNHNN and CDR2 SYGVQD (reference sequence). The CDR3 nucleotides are TGCGCCAGCAGTGAAGCGGGTTCAGAGACCCAGTACTTC. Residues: CASSEAGSETQYF.

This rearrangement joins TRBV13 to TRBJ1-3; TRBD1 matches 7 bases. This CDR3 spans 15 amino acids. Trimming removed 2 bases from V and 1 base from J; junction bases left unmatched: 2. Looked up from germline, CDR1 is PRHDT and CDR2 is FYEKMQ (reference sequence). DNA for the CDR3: TGTGCCAGCAGCTTACGCAGGGGGTCTGGAAACACCATATATTTT. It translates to CASSLRRGSGNTIYF.

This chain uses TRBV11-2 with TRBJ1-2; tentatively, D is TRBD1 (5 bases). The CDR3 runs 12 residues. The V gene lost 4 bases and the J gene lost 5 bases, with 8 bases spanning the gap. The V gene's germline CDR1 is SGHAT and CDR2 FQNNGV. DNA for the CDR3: TGTGCCAGCAGCTCGGAGGGGTATGGCTACACCTTC. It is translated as CASSSEGYGYTF. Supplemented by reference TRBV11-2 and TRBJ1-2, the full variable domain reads EAGVAQSPRYKIIEKRQSVAFWCNPISGHATLYWYQQILGQGPKLLIQFQNNGVVDDSQLPKDRFSAERLKGVDSTLKIQPAKLEDSAVYLCASSSEGYGYTFGSGTRLTVV.

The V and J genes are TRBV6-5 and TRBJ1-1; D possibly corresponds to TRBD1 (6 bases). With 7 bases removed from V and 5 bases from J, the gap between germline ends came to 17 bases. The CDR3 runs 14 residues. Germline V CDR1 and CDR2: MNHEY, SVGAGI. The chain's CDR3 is CASTLGGAGTEAFF. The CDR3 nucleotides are TGTGCCAGCACCCTCGGGGGGGCGGGGACTGAAGCTTTCTTT.

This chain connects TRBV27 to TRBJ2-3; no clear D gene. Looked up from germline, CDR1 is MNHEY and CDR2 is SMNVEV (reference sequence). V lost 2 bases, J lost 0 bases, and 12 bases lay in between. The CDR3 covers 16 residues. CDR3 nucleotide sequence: TGTGCCAGCAGTTTAGCGACACAAATTAGCACAGATACGCAGTATTTT. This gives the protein CASSLATQISTDTQYF.

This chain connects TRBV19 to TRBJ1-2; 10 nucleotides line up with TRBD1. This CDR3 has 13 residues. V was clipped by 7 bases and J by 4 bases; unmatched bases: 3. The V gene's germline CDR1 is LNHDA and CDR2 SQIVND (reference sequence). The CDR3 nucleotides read TGTGCCAGTACGGACAGGGGGGTCTATGGCTACACCTTC. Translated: CASTDRGVYGYTF.

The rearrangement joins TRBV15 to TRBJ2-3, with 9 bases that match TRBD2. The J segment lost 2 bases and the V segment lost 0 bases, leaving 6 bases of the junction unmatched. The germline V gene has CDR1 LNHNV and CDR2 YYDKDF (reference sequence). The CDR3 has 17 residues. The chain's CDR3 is CATSRDWLAGSTDTQYF. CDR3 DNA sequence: TGTGCCACCAGCAGAGATTGGCTAGCGGGGTCCACAGATACGCAGTATTTT. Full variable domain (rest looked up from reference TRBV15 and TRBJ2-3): DAMVIQNPRYQVTQFGKPVTLSCSQTLNHNVMYWYQQKSSQAPKLLFHYYDKDFNNEADTPDNFQSRRPNTSFCFLDIRSPGLGDTAMYLCATSRDWLAGSTDTQYFGPGTRLTVL.

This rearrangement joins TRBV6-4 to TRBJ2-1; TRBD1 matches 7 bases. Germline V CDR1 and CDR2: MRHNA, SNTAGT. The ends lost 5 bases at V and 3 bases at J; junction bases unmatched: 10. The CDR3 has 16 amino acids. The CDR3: CASSRDPGQDYNEQFF. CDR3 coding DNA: TGTGCCAGCAGTAGAGACCCTGGACAGGACTACAATGAGCAGTTCTTC.

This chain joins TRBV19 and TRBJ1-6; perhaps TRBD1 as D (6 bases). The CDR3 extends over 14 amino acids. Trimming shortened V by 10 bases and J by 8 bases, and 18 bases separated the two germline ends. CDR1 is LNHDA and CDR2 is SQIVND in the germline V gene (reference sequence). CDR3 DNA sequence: TGTGCCACTCGAGGCAGGGGTCGGGATTCACCCCTCCACTTT. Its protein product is CATRGRGRDSPLHF.

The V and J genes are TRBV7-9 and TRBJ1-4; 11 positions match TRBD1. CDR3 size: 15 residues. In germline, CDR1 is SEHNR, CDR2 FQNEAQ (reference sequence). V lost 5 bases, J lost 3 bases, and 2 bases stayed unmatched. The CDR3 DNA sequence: TGTGCCAGCAGCGTGGGACAGGGGGCTAATGAAAAACTGTTTTTT. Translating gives CASSVGQGANEKLFF.